This T cell receptor beta chain was retrieved from a study of T cells in Graves' hyperthyroidism and ophthalmopathy. RNA transcripts were the template for amplifying TCR beta CDR3 regions. During a first-round RT-PCR of the TCR CDR3, the HTBI primer set was used. TCRdb used MiXCR to reprocess the multiplex PCR reads, holding one entry per CDR3 protein. This table holds around 450,000 distinct CDR3 sequences, around 16% found once. A remark on this clonotype: Its antigen is as yet unknown.

Study-level results: Also found in blood were most expanded thyroid clonotypes above 0.001.

Across 18 months, stable Graves' hyperthyroidism was marked by no progression to ophthalmopathy. The authors took PBMCs from roughly 9.7 ml fresh peripheral blood. Trimming took off 3 bases at V and 0 bases at J, with 15 bases between the two ends. There are 17 residues in the CDR3. Looked up from germline, CDR1 is LNHDA and CDR2 is SQIVND (reference sequence). What was sequenced was blood. The receptor's source is a woman aged 18-29 years with Graves' hyperthyroidism. The rearrangement uses TRBV19 and TRBJ1-3; D gene uncertain. CDR3: CASSIGAAEYSGNTIYF. CDR3 DNA: TGTGCCAGTAGTATTGGCGCGGCGGAATACTCTGGAAACACCATATATTTT.